This T cell receptor (beta chain) comes out of a study of naive and memory T cell subsets. This CDR3 has 12 residues. V lost 5 bases, J lost 4 bases, and 11 bases lay in between. Per the germline V gene, CDR1 is SQVTM and CDR2 is ANQGSEA. The sample holds many counts of this clonotype. TCR cDNA received a 3' ligated oligonucleotide that carried a UMI. The SP2 primer and nested alpha and beta constant region primers amplified ligated cDNA in four rounds. TCRdb re-called the 5' RACE reads with MiXCR, one entry per CDR3 protein. The sample consists of 25,000 to 35,000 distinct CDR3 sequences, 16% of them appearing once.

The TCR was taken from a female donor in good health. The chain links TRBV29-1 to TRBJ1-2, with D perhaps matching TRBD1 (6 bases). In DNA form, the CDR3 reads TGCAGCGTTCGGACAGAATTCTATGGCTACACCTTC. It specifies CSVRTEFYGYTF.